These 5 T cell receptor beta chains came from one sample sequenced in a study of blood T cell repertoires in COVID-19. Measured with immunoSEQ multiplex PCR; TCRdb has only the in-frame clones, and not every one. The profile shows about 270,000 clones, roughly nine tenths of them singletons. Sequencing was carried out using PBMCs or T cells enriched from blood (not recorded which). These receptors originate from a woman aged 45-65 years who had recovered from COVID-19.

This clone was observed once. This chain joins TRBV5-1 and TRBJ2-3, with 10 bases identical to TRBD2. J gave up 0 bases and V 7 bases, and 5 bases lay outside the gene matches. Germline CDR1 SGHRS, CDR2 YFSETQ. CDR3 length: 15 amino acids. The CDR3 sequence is CASRLAGESTDTQYF. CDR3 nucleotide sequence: TGCGCCAGCCGGCTAGCGGGAGAGAGCACAGATACGCAGTATTTT. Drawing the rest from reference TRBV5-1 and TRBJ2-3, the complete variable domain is KAGVTQTPRYLIKTRGQQVTLSCSPISGHRSVSWYQQTPGQGLQFLFEYFSETQRNKGNFPGRFSGRQFSNSRSEMNVSTLELGDSALYLCASRLAGESTDTQYFGPGTRLTVL.

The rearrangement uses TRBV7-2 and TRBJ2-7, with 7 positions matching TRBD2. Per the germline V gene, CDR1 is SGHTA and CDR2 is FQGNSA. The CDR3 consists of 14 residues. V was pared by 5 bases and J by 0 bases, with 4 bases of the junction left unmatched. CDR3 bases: TGTGCCAGCAGCCTCAGCGGGAACTCCTACGAGCAGTACTTC. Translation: CASSLSGNSYEQYF.

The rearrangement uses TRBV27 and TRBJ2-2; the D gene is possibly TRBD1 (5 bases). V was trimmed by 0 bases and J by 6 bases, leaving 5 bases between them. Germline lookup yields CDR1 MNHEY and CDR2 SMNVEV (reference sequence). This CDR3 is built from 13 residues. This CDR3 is CASSLSGAGELFF. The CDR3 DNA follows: TGTGCCAGCAGTTTATCAGGGGCCGGGGAGCTGTTTTTT.

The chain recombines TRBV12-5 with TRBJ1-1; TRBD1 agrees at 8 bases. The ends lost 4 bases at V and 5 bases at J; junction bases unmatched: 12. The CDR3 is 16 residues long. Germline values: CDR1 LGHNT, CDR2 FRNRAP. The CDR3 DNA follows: TGTGCTAGTGGTTCCCATCGGACAGGGTCTAAAACTGAAGCTTTCTTT. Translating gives CASGSHRTGSKTEAFF.

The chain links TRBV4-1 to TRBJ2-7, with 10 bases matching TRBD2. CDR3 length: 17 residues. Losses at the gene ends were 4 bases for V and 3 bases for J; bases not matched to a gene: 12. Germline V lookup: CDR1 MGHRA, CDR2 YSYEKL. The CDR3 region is CASSPTEGLAVIYEQYF. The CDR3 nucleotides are TGCGCCAGCAGCCCAACGGAAGGACTAGCGGTAATCTACGAGCAGTACTTC.